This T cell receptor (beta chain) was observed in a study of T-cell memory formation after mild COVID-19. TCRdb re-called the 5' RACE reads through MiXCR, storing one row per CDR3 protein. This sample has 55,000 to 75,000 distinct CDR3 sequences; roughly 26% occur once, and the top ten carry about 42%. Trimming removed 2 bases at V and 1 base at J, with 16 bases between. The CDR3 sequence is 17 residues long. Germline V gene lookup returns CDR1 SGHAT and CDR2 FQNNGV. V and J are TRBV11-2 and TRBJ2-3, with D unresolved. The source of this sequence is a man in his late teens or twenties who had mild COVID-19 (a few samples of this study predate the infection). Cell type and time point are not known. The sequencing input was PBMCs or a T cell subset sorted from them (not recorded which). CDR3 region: CASSLNYFERRTDTQYF. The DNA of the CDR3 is TGTGCCAGCAGCTTAAACTATTTTGAGAGGCGCACAGATACGCAGTATTTT.